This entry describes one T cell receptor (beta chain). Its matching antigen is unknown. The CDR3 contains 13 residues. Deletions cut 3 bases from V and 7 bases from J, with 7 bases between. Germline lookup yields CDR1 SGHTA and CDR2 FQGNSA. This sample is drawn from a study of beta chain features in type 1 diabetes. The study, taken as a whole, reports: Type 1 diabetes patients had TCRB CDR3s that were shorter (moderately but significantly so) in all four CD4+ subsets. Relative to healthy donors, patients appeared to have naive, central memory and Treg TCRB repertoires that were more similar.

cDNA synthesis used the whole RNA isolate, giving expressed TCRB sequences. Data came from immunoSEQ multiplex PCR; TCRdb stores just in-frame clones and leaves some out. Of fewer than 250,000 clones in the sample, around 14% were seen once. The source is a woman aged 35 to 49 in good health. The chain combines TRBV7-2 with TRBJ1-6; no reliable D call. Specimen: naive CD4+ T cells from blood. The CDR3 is CASSFLENSPLHF. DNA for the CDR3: TGTGCCAGCAGCTTCCTCGAGAATTCACCCCTCCACTTT.